These 12 T cell receptor beta chains came from one sample sequenced in a study of immune heterogeneity within non-small cell lung tumors. Template was bulk tumor genomic DNA, about 620 ng per sample. Spaced far apart, several biopsies were taken from each primary tumor during surgery. Undergoing curative surgery were patients whose non-small cell lung cancer was untreated and newly diagnosed. The authors amplified TCR beta CDR3 by multiplex PCR with 32 V and 13 J primers. TCRdb reprocessed the multiplex PCR reads with MiXCR, giving one entry per CDR3 protein. This table holds 9,500 or so distinct CDR3 sequences, about 26% found once. Sequencing used lung tumor tissue. The receptors shown here come from a woman aged 45-60 years with non-small cell lung cancer.

This clonotype was recorded many times. The rearrangement links TRBV20-1 to TRBJ1-4; D gene uncertain. Between the trimmed V and J ends, which lost 3 bases and 0 bases, there was a span of 8 bases. Germline values: CDR1 DFQATT, CDR2 SNEGSKA (reference sequence). The CDR3 contains 14 residues. CDR3 DNA: TGCAGTGCTAGGGGAGAAGCAACTAATGAAAAACTGTTTTTT. Its translation: CSARGEATNEKLFF.

This clonotype was detected many times. The V and J genes are TRBV12-3 or TRBV12-4 and TRBJ2-3; D ambiguous. V gave up 1 base and J gave up 0 bases, with 11 bases separating them. The length of the CDR3 is 16 residues. CDR3: CASSLGQLISTDTQYF. CDR3 nucleotide sequence: TGTGCCAGCAGTTTAGGGCAGCTAATTAGCACAGATACGCAGTATTTT.

This clonotype is medium-sized within its sample. The CDR3 sequence: CASIPRDGAYNEQFF. In nucleotides, the CDR3 is TGTGCCAGCATCCCCCGGGACGGAGCCTACAATGAGCAGTTCTTC. The rearrangement joins TRBV11-2 to TRBJ2-1; D may correspond to TRBD1 or TRBD2 (5 bases each). The CDR3 runs 15 residues. V was cut by 7 bases and J by 2 bases, with 15 bases left in between. CDR1 and CDR2 from the germline V gene are SGHAT and FQNNGV.

This clonotype was recorded many times. V is TRBV27 and J is TRBJ1-4, with D possibly matching TRBD1 (5 bases). The V end was cut by 0 bases, the J end by 0 bases, with 8 bases between. CDR1 is MNHEY and CDR2 is SMNVEV in the germline V gene (reference sequence). CDR3 length equals 16 residues. This chain's CDR3 is CASSLSRGATNEKLFF. The CDR3, as DNA: TGTGCCAGCAGTTTATCCCGGGGGGCAACTAATGAAAAACTGTTTTTT.

As regards this clonotype: This may stem from a read error, because a much larger clone lies one nucleotide away. The chain combines TRBV28 with TRBJ1-5; D not certain. Germline V lookup: CDR1 MDHEN, CDR2 SYDVKM. CDR3 length: 13 amino acids. Trimming removed 6 bases at V and 6 bases at J, with 12 bases between. The CDR3 sequence: CASSLGLTQPQHF. DNA for the CDR3: TGTGCCAGCAGCCTAGGACTTACTCAGCCCCAGCATTTT.

This clonotype is termed large. The V and J genes are TRBV3-1 and TRBJ2-1; TRBD2 agrees at 11 bases. V trimming: 4 bases; J trimming: 15 bases; junction bases outside the gene matches: 20. The CDR3 extends over 17 amino acids. CDR1 is LGHDT and CDR2 is YNNKEL in the germline V gene (reference sequence). The CDR3 DNA reads TGTGCCAGCAGCCTAGGGGTAGGGACTAGCGGAGCCCCCCCCCCGTTCTTC. Translating it yields CASSLGVGTSGAPPPFF.

This clonotype has a handful of counts. The V call is TRBV6-1, the J call TRBJ1-6; 9 positions agree with TRBD1. This CDR3 region has 15 residues. Trimming took 8 bases from V and 3 from J; bases not matched to a gene: 5. CDR1 is MNHNS and CDR2 is SASEGT in the germline V gene. The CDR3 sequence: CASGSDRGYNSPLHF. In DNA form, the CDR3 reads TGTGCCAGCGGATCGGACAGGGGCTATAATTCACCCCTCCACTTT.

This clonotype has a handful of counts. The J gene is TRBJ2-3, the V gene TRBV7-9; a weak D match, TRBD2 (6 bases). The CDR3 runs to 14 residues. Trimming pared 5 bases from V and 0 bases from J, leaving 9 bases between. The germline V gene encodes CDR1 SEHNR and CDR2 FQNEAQ (reference sequence). This CDR3 is CASSASVSTDTQYF. CDR3 nucleotides: TGTGCCAGCAGCGCTAGCGTTAGCACAGATACGCAGTATTTT. Based on the CDR3 plus reference TRBV7-9 and TRBJ2-3, the full variable domain is DTGVSQNPRHKITKRGQNVTFRCDPISEHNRLYWYRQTLGQGPEFLTYFQNEAQLEKSRLLSDRFSAERPKGSFSTLEIQRTEQGDSAMYLCASSASVSTDTQYFGPGTRLTVL.

This clonotype showed up just a few times. This chain joins TRBV5-5 and TRBJ2-3, with D hard to call. Trimming stripped 2 bases from V and 4 bases from J, with 8 bases between. The CDR3 covers 13 residues. CDR1 and CDR2 (germline): SGHKS, YYEKEE (reference sequence). As DNA, the CDR3 is TGTGCCAGCAGCTTTCAAACGTCAGATACGCAGTATTTT. Its protein product is CASSFQTSDTQYF.

In regard to this clonotype: Here the CDR3 omits its conserved ending phenylalanine or tryptophan, so a read error is the likely source. The rearrangement links TRBV11-2 to TRBJ2-5; 7 positions agree with TRBD2. The germline CDR1 and CDR2 sequences are SGHAT and FQNNGV. With V trimmed by 1 base and J by 4 bases, 12 bases remained unmatched. The CDR3 loop spans 17 amino acids. CDR3 in DNA: TGTGCCAGCAGCTTAGTGGGTGGGGGGGGTTTGGGAGAGACCCAGTACTTG. Protein product: CASSLVGGGGLGETQYL.

This clonotype was seen at least ten times. The rearrangement links TRBV11-1 to TRBJ2-4; no definite D call. CDR1 and CDR2 from the germline V gene are SGHAT and FQDESV (reference sequence). The CDR3 extends over 15 amino acids. V dropped 1 base and J dropped 3 bases, with 10 bases sitting between them. CDR3 bases: TGTGCCAGCAGCTTAGGGACGGTAGGCAAAAACATTCAGTACTTC. Translated, it gives CASSLGTVGKNIQYF.

Ten or more counts support this clonotype. The chain has TRBV12-3 or TRBV12-4 and TRBJ2-3, with 8 bases matching TRBD2. The CDR3 runs 15 residues. With 3 bases clipped from V and 6 bases from J, the junction kept 8 bases outside the gene matches. CDR3: CASSFGGGPSDTQYF. CDR3 nucleotides: TGTGCCAGCAGTTTTGGCGGGGGGCCCTCGGATACGCAGTATTTT.